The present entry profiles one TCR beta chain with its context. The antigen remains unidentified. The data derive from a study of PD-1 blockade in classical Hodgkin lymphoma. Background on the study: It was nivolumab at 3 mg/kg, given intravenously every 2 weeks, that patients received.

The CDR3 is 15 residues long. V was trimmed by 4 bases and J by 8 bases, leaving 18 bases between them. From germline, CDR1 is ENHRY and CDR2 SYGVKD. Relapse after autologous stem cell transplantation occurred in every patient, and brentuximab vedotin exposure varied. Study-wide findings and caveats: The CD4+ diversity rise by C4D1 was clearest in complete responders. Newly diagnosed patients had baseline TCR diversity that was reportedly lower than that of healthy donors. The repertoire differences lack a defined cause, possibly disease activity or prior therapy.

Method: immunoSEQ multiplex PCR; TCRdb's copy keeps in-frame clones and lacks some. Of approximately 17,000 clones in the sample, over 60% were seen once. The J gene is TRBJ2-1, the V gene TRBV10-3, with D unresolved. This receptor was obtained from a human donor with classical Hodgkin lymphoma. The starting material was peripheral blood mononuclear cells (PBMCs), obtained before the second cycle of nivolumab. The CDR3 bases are TGTGCCATCAGTGCACTGGGCCCCCCCACATATGAGCAGTTCTTC. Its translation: CAISALGPPTYEQFF.